The clone carrying this TCR beta chain was picked up a small number of times. The genomic DNA of each subset was split evenly across several immunoSEQ plates. Using immunoSEQ multiplex PCR, the repertoire was profiled, and TCRdb retains in-frame clones only, with some absent. Among 1,100,000 or so clones listed, around 78% were seen once. This entry belongs to a study of shared clonotypes between healthy human individuals. Germline V gene sequence: CDR1 SGHVS, CDR2 FQNEAQ. This CDR3 has 16 amino acids. Trimming shortened V by 5 bases and J by 0 bases, and 16 bases separated the two germline ends. The sequence came from a man aged 18 to 35 in good health. Some clones in this sample may be carry-over from other donors' samples. The chain links TRBV7-8 to TRBJ1-1; D might be TRBD1 (5 bases). Sequencing was performed on memory CD4+ T cells from PBMCs. Specified subset: CD45RA-negative fraction. The CDR3 sequence is CASSVLLRGVNTEAFF. CDR3 in DNA: TGTGCCAGCAGCGTACTTCTAAGAGGGGTGAACACTGAAGCTTTCTTT.